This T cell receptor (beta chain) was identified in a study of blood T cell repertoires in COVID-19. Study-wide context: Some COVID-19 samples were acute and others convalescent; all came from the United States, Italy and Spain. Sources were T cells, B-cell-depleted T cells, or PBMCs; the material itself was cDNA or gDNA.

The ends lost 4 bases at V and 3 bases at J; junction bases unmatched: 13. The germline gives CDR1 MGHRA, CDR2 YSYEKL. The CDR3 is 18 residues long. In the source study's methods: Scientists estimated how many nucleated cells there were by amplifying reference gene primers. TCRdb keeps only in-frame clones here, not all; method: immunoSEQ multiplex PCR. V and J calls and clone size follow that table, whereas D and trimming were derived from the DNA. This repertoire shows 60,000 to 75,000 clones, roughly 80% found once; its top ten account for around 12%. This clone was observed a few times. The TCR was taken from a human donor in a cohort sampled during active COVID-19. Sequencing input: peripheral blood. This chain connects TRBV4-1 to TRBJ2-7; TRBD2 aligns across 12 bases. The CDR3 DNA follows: TGCGCCAGCAGCCCGATTGTTGCACTGACTAGCGGGGGCTACGAGCAGTACTTC. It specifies CASSPIVALTSGGYEQYF.